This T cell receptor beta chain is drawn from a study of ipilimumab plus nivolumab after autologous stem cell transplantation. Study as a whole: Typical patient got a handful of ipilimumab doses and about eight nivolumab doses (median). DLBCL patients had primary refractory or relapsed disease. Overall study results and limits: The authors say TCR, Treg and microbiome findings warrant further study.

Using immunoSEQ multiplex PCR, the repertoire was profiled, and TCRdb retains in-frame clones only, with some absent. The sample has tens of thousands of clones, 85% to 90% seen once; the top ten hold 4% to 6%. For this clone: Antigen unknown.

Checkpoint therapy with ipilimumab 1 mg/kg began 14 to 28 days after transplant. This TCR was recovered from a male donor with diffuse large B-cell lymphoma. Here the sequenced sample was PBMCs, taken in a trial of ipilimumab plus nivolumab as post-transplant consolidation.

This CDR3 reads CASSASSGSYNEQFF. The CDR3 bases are TGTGCCAGCAGTGCTAGCTCAGGCTCCTACAATGAGCAGTTCTTC. The chain carries TRBV27 and TRBJ2-1; tentatively, D is TRBD2 (5 bases). CDR1 MNHEY and CDR2 SMNVEV come from the germline V gene (reference sequence). Trimming cost V 5 bases and J 0 bases, with 11 bases left between them. This CDR3 has 15 residues.